The present T cell receptor beta chain was sequenced within a study of T cells in Graves' hyperthyroidism and ophthalmopathy. Study context: Before any treatment, at initial diagnosis, peripheral blood was collected. Whole-study findings and limits: The model anticipated ophthalmopathy a median about six months pre-onset. Most expanded thyroid clonotypes above 0.001 recurred in blood.

Trimming removed 5 bases from V and 4 bases from J; junction bases left unmatched: 12. The CDR3 contains 15 residues. CDR1 and CDR2 from the germline V gene are DFQATT and SNEGSKA (reference sequence). RNA transcripts provided the source from which TCR beta CDR3 regions were amplified. Researchers ran a first-round RT-PCR on the TCR CDR3 using the HTBI primer set. From the multiplex PCR reads, TCRdb called clonotypes with MiXCR, one entry per CDR3 protein. Of 250,000 or so distinct CDR3 sequences listed, about 16% were seen once; the top ten hold under 35%. For ophthalmopathy patients, the Clinical Activity Score was at least 3 and the NOSPECS grade at least 4; duration was under 3 months. This clonotype has at least ten counts. The antigen is unknown.

Sequencing was performed on blood. This clonotype was sampled from a woman younger than 35 with Graves' ophthalmopathy. The chain combines TRBV20-1 with TRBJ1-2; the match to TRBD1 covers 8 bases. The CDR3 loop is CSAHSEGQGPYGYTF. CDR3 DNA: TGCAGTGCTCACTCCGAAGGACAGGGCCCCTATGGCTACACCTTC.